This entry features one TCR beta chain sequence. What it binds is unknown. Germline-derived CDR1 and CDR2 are LNHNV and YYDKDF (reference sequence). The germline V and J ends were trimmed by 0 bases and 1 base, with 12 bases remaining between them. CDR3 length: 17 residues. A multiplex PCR was run with 60 Vbeta primers and 13 Jbeta primers. Data came from immunoSEQ multiplex PCR; TCRdb stores just in-frame clones and leaves some out. The repertoire consists of roughly 150,000 clones, with approximately 83% occurring once and the leading ten covering approximately 2.3%. At sampling all donors were nominally healthy, likely with unrecorded immune exposures. This sample was taken from a study of cytomegalovirus exposure and HLA in healthy donors. General study results and limits: Specificity for CMV antigens was confirmed in vitro for a few of the CMV-associated chains. The study labeled roughly 160 TCR beta chains cytomegalovirus-associated.

The specimen sequenced was PBMCs. The J gene is TRBJ2-2, the V gene TRBV15; D gene uncertain. This sequence was found in a male donor in good health and CMV-seronegative. In DNA, the CDR3 is TGTGCCACCAGCAGAGATAAATCGAGGCAGAACACCGGGGAGCTGTTTTTT. Its protein is CATSRDKSRQNTGELFF. Together with reference TRBV15 and TRBJ2-2, the CDR3 gives the full variable domain: DAMVIQNPRYQVTQFGKPVTLSCSQTLNHNVMYWYQQKSSQAPKLLFHYYDKDFNNEADTPDNFQSRRPNTSFCFLDIRSPGLGDTAMYLCATSRDKSRQNTGELFFGEGSRLTVL.